This T cell receptor (beta chain) was captured by sequencing in a study of T-cell reconstitution after alpha-beta-depleted transplantation in children. The germline gives CDR1 LGHDT, CDR2 YNNKEL (reference sequence). This CDR3 spans 15 amino acids. V was cut by 3 bases and J by 2 bases, with 13 bases left in between. This clonotype was detected many times. The library targeted TCRbeta and was prepared with unique molecular identifiers. MiXCR was run by TCRdb on the PCR reads, yielding one entry per CDR3 protein. The table has around 200,000 distinct CDR3 sequences, around 7% seen once. This chain joins TRBV3-1 and TRBJ1-2; D unresolved. The source is a human donor who donated a stem cell graft to a child with Wiskott-Aldrich syndrome. The sequencing here drew on PBMCs from the stem cell graft donor, taken from the stem cell graft. CDR3 region: CASSHLGSGNYGYTF. CDR3 bases: TGTGCCAGCAGCCACTTAGGGTCGGGGAACTATGGCTACACCTTC.